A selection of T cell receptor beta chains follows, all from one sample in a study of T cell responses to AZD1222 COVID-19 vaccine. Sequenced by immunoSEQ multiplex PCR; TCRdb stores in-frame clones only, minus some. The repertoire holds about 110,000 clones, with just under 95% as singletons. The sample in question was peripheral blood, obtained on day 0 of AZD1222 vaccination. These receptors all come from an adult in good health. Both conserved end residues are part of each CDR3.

CASSVEAGRNTEAFF,TRBV9
CASSSSGRYEQYF,TRBV6-6
CASSFAPNYGYTF,TRBV5-5
CASSFQPGVDSPLHF,TRBV5-1
CASSLVGRSEAFF,TRBV5-1
CASSSSILVSGANVLTF,TRBV18
CASSPTSVDEQFF,TRBV7-9
CASSREQGGINTIYF,TRBV7-8
CASSRDQGVDGYTF,TRBV7-2
CASSKGVAGGARIFF,TRBV6-5
CASSYSPQGYEQYF,TRBV6-5
CASRQGQTNYGYTF,TRBV27
CASSQDALTLGVGETQYF,TRBV3-1/TRBV3-2
CATSRDQGASGANVLTF,TRBV15
CASSGSPRADTQYF,TRBV11-3
CASSPPSTDTQYF,TRBV6-6
CASSQESRSGGEQFF,TRBV4-1
CASSQVGGNEQFF,TRBV4-1
CATQGRREETQYF,TRBV15
CASSQDKGQGTSYEQYF,TRBV14
CASRMTVTQPQHF,TRBV7-2
CTSSQDCRHLRRAGGRNEQFF,TRBV1
CASRSGRLTYEQYF,TRBV7-8
CASSIPRRGTTNEKLFF,TRBV6-4
CASSLSPGHNSPLHF,TRBV7-3
CARRTSGDYNEQFF,TRBV11-2
CASSYGGGGASYEQYF,TRBV6-5
CAISGTVNTEAFF,TRBV10-3
CASSCRGSEREQYF,TRBV7-3
CASSLSGLSTEAFF,TRBV3-1/TRBV3-2
CASSLLSRPTSSYNSPLHF,TRBV27
CAISETPGQGMLSGANVLTF,TRBV10-3
CASSSIGQGPNEKLFF,TRBV27
CASSQDSGGRLGYTF,TRBV4-1
CASSLGSGSSYNEQFF,TRBV7-9
CASRYPGGEASPLHF,TRBV28
CASGDFGVEGTEAFF,TRBV11-2
CASTSVVSEAFF,TRBV11-3
CASRSLAGGTDTQYF,TRBV19
CASSWGGFRGGSTDTQYF,TRBV5-1
CASSLMDSTDTQYF,TRBV11-2
CASSIMIGGNYYGYTF,TRBV19
CASSSGGQDASVEQFF,TRBV27
CATGDLLRYGYTF,TRBV24-1
CASSLDGRGTEAFF,TRBV5-4
CASRPTLADTDTQYF,TRBV5-1
CASSPARFSNQPQHF,TRBV19
CASSQRITSGYTGELFF,TRBV14